This T cell receptor beta chain was profiled in a study of cytomegalovirus exposure and HLA in healthy donors. The germline V gene encodes CDR1 LNHNV and CDR2 YYDKDF (reference sequence). This CDR3 contains 15 residues. The V end lost 5 bases, the J end lost 1 base, and 14 bases lay between the germline ends. With respect to this clone: Its antigen is undetermined. Distinct nucleotide sequences in the sample also encode this CDR3.

In the PCR, 60 Vbeta and 13 Jbeta primers were used. TCRdb's copy holds only in-frame clones and misses some; the assay was immunoSEQ multiplex PCR. The data show approximately 180,000 clones, with about 85% seen just once and roughly 1.4% held by the top ten. Findings and caveats of the study: In a later analysis, TCR beta V- and J-gene trimming showed a link to a missense DCLRE1C variant. In a later analysis, TCR association rates varied by HLA locus: DRB1 most, HLA-C fewest.

Source material: PBMCs. The V gene is TRBV15, the J gene TRBJ1-1; D unclear. This sequence was found in a woman aged 50 to 60 in good health and CMV-seronegative. CDR3 sequence reads: CATSGSKTGNTEAFF. The CDR3 DNA follows: TGTGCCACCAGCGGATCTAAGACGGGGAACACTGAAGCTTTCTTT.